The 3 T cell receptor beta chains in this list originate from one sample, sequenced in a study of cytomegalovirus exposure and HLA in healthy donors. Vbeta (60) and Jbeta (13) primers were used in the PCR. Some clones are missing from TCRdb's copy, which holds only in-frame ones; the method was immunoSEQ multiplex PCR. The sample consists of roughly 190,000 clones, about four fifths of them appearing once. Material: PBMCs. These receptor sequences come from a woman aged 45-65 years in good health and CMV-seropositive.

This clone has only a few counts. The gene calls are TRBV19 and TRBJ1-1; D unresolved. The CDR3 has 12 residues. Trimming pared 5 bases from V and 5 bases from J, leaving 9 bases between. The germline V gene encodes CDR1 LNHDA and CDR2 SQIVND (reference sequence). The CDR3 sequence is CASSSTTTEAFF. The CDR3, as DNA: TGTGCCAGTAGTTCGACAACTACTGAAGCTTTCTTT. Full variable domain (missing parts from reference TRBV19 and TRBJ1-1): DGGITQSPKYLFRKEGQNVTLSCEQNLNHDAMYWYRQDPGQGLRLIYYSQIVNDFQKGDIAEGYSVSREKKESFPLTVTSAQKNPTAFYLCASSSTTTEAFFGQGTRLTVV.

In regard to this clone: One end of the junction fails to match germline, which may point to a read error. The gene calls are TRBV7-9 and TRBJ2-5, with 8 bases identical to TRBD2. The germline V gene has CDR1 SEHNR and CDR2 FQNEAQ (reference sequence). This CDR3 contains 17 residues. CDR3 nucleotides: TGTTCCAGCAGCTTAGCGTTGGCGGGGGGCCGGGGAGAGACCCAGTACTTC. It yields the protein CSSSLALAGGRGETQYF.

The V call is TRBV30, the J call TRBJ1-2, with 9 bases identical to TRBD1. J was trimmed by 6 bases and V by 6 bases; bases with no gene match: 8. Germline V gene data show CDR1 as GTSNPN and CDR2 as SVGIG (reference sequence). There are 13 residues in the CDR3. The CDR3 protein is CACPRGQGNGYTF. The CDR3 region has the DNA TGTGCCTGCCCTCGCGGACAGGGGAATGGCTACACCTTC.